This T cell receptor (beta chain) was sequenced in a study of shared clonotypes between healthy human individuals. Germline CDR1 is MNHEY and CDR2 is SMNVEV (reference sequence). J lost 2 bases, V lost 2 bases, and 12 bases had no gene match. This CDR3 contains 18 residues. Assay used: immunoSEQ multiplex PCR; TCRdb lists only in-frame clones, some missing. The sample includes some 790,000 clones, 72% of them seen just once. This clonotype originated in a young woman in good health. The sequenced material came from memory CD4+ T cells sorted from blood. Noted subset: CD45RA-negative fraction. The chain recombines TRBV27 with TRBJ1-2; 9 positions match TRBD1. Written as DNA, the CDR3 is TGTGCCAGCAGTTTAAGGGGACAGGGCTTTACTTTAAACTATGGCTACACCTTC. Its protein product is CASSLRGQGFTLNYGYTF.